Sequencing of this T cell receptor (beta chain) was carried out in a study of T cell responses to AZD1222 COVID-19 vaccine. Regarding the study as a whole: Seropositive AZD1222 recipients at baseline numbered only 6 or 7. It should be noted that donors were predominantly white British and more often female, and clonal diversity was possibly underestimated. Repertoire sampling occurred only after the peak T cell response. Close to half of spike-specific TCRs reportedly recognize unmutated variant regions.

Trimming took off 0 bases at V and 4 bases at J, with 15 bases between the two ends. CDR1 and CDR2 (germline): ENHRY, SYGVKD. The CDR3 runs 16 residues. Note on this clone: Its antigen is unknown.

The protocol was immunoSEQ multiplex PCR, while the TCRdb copy is restricted to in-frame clones and leaves out a portion. The data hold 180,000 or so clones, with roughly 92% observed a single time. This receptor was obtained from an adult who received the AZD1222 COVID-19 vaccine. The material sequenced was peripheral blood, taken 28 days after the second AZD1222 dose. The chain uses TRBV10-3 and TRBJ1-1, with D maybe TRBD1 (5 bases). CDR3 DNA: TGTGCCATCAGTGAGTCGTCCGGGGGAGGTGGCACTGAAGCTTTCTTT. This gives the protein CAISESSGGGGTEAFF.